A selection of T cell receptor beta chains follows, all from one sample in a study of T cell responses to AZD1222 COVID-19 vaccine. The protocol was immunoSEQ multiplex PCR, while the TCRdb copy is restricted to in-frame clones and leaves out a portion. The repertoire holds some 90,000 clones, with roughly 89% as singletons. The input for sequencing was peripheral blood, taken 28 days after the second AZD1222 dose. These receptor sequences come from an adult who received the AZD1222 COVID-19 vaccine. Each CDR3 is given with its conserved first and last residue. A D gene is named only where the DNA matches it firmly. Some rows mark clone size as missing; the rest say once, few, many or name a class of expanded clone.

j_call | cdr3_length | v_call | d_call | clone_size | cdr3_aa | cdr3_nt
TRBJ1-6 | 14 | TRBV5-4 | TRBD1 | - | CASSRQGRPSPLHF | TGTGCCAGCAGCCGACAGGGGCGACCTTCACCCCTCCACTTT
TRBJ2-1 | 15 | TRBV18 | TRBD2 | - | CASSPLTSGDNEQFF | TGTGCCAGCTCACCACTGACTAGCGGTGACAATGAGCAGTTCTTC
TRBJ2-1 | 17 | TRBV15 | TRBD2 | once | CATSRDRGGGPYNEQFF | TGTGCCACCAGCAGAGATCGGGGCGGGGGGCCCTACAATGAGCAGTTCTTC
TRBJ1-2 | 18 | TRBV19 | - | - | CASKGFVAARGSNYGYTF | TGTGCCAGTAAGGGCTTCGTGGCAGCCCGAGGATCTAACTATGGCTACACCTTC
TRBJ2-2 | 16 | TRBV6-6 | - | once | CASSPPGHWNTGELFF | TGTGCCAGCAGCCCCCCGGGACATTGGAACACCGGGGAGCTGTTTTTT
TRBJ1-4 | 15 | TRBV6-5 | - | few | CASRFYTGPNEKLFF | TGTGCCAGCAGGTTCTACACAGGGCCTAATGAAAAACTGTTTTTT
TRBJ2-1 | 11 | TRBV10-2 | - | - | CASTTYNEQFF | TGCGCCAGTACAACCTACAATGAGCAGTTCTTC
TRBJ2-1 | 11 | TRBV2 | - | - | CASSWGNEQFF | TGTGCCAGCAGTTGGGGGAATGAGCAGTTCTTC
TRBJ1-2 | 17 | TRBV10-3 | - | few | CAISQRSSRQSNYGYTF | TGTGCCATCAGCCAGCGGTCGTCTAGACAGTCTAACTATGGCTACACCTTC
TRBJ1-1 | 14 | TRBV19 | TRBD1 | - | CASSTNRGQTEAFF | TGTGCCAGTAGTACAAACAGGGGGCAGACTGAAGCTTTCTTT
TRBJ1-5 | 15 | TRBV6-6 | - | - | CASTEKGQGGQPQHF | TGTGCCAGCACCGAAAAAGGGCAGGGCGGTCAGCCCCAGCATTTT
TRBJ1-6 | 16 | TRBV5-1 | TRBD1 | - | CASSPSGTGGNSPLHF | TGCGCCAGCAGCCCCTCCGGGACAGGGGGAAATTCACCCCTCCACTTT
TRBJ2-7 | 11 | TRBV30 | - | - | CAWTDSYEQYF | TGTGCCTGGACCGACTCCTACGAGCAGTACTTC
TRBJ2-3 | 16 | TRBV7-9 | TRBD1 | few | CASSLRPGTVTDTQYF | TGTGCCAGCAGCTTACGACCCGGGACAGTCACAGATACGCAGTATTTT
TRBJ1-1 | 14 | TRBV6-5 | - | - | CASSYRSRNTEAFF | TGTGCCAGCAGTTACAGGAGTCGGAACACTGAAGCTTTCTTT
TRBJ1-2 | 14 | TRBV15 | - | - | CATSRDLRGGGYTF | TGTGCCACCAGCAGAGATCTCAGGGGAGGTGGCTACACCTTC
TRBJ2-7 | 16 | TRBV6-5 | - | - | CASSYSPGGNHYEQYF | TGTGCCAGCAGTTACTCGCCCGGAGGGAACCATTACGAGCAGTACTTC
TRBJ1-4 | 13 | TRBV5-6 | - | - | CASSLESNEKLFF | TGTGCCAGCAGCTTGGAGAGTAATGAAAAACTGTTTTTT
TRBJ2-3 | 17 | TRBV13 | TRBD2 | few | CASSSWLAGGGTDTQYF | TGTGCCAGCAGCTCCTGGCTAGCGGGGGGAGGCACAGATACGCAGTATTTT
TRBJ2-3 | 15 | TRBV2 | - | - | CASSESDNWADTQYF | TGTGCCAGCAGTGAGTCGGACAATTGGGCAGATACGCAGTATTTT
TRBJ2-2 | 15 | TRBV4-1 | - | - | CASSRTGTSTGELFF | TGCGCCAGCAGCCGGACCGGGACATCCACCGGGGAGCTGTTTTTT
TRBJ2-1 | 13 | TRBV5-1 | - | - | CASSLGGWNEQFF | TGCGCCAGCAGCTTGGGGGGTTGGAATGAGCAGTTCTTC
TRBJ1-4 | 13 | TRBV2 | - | - | CASSGRGSEKLFF | TGTGCCAGCAGTGGGAGGGGCTCGGAAAAACTGTTTTTT
TRBJ2-3 | 13 | TRBV11-1 | TRBD2 | - | CASSAGGTDTQYF | TGTGCCAGCAGTGCGGGGGGCACAGATACGCAGTATTTT
TRBJ2-1 | 13 | TRBV6-4 | - | - | CASSASRNNEQFF | TGTGCCAGCAGTGCTTCTAGGAACAATGAGCAGTTCTTC
TRBJ2-1 | 15 | TRBV6-5 | TRBD1 | - | CASSLDRGRNGEQFF | TGTGCCAGCAGCCTGGACAGGGGGAGAAACGGGGAGCAGTTCTTC
TRBJ1-5 | 16 | TRBV10-1 | - | - | CASSESRFWRNQPQHF | TGCGCCAGCAGTGAGTCGAGGTTCTGGCGCAATCAGCCCCAGCATTTT
TRBJ2-3 | 14 | TRBV7-9 | - | - | CASSSGLLGDTQYF | TGTGCCAGCAGCTCCGGCCTTTTAGGAGATACGCAGTATTTT
TRBJ1-2 | 15 | TRBV3-1/TRBV3-2 | TRBD1 | once | CASSRREGADYGYTF | TGTGCCAGCAGCCGTCGGGAGGGGGCAGACTATGGCTACACCTTC
TRBJ2-5 | 14 | TRBV18 | - | once | CASSRPGAGETQYF | TGTGCCAGCTCACGACCGGGGGCAGGAGAGACCCAGTACTTC
TRBJ1-3 | 13 | TRBV30 | - | - | CACSLSSGNTIYF | TGTGCCTGTTCTTTGTCCTCTGGAAACACCATATATTTT
TRBJ1-5 | 15 | TRBV5-1 | - | - | CASSEGSMSNQPQHF | TGCGCCAGCAGCGAGGGGTCCATGAGCAATCAGCCCCAGCATTTT
TRBJ2-3 | 14 | TRBV11-2 | - | - | CASSQSRNTDTQYF | TGTGCCAGCAGCCAATCCCGTAACACAGATACGCAGTATTTT
TRBJ2-1 | 15 | TRBV4-2 | TRBD2 | few | CASSPTNGGAGEQFF | TGTGCCAGCAGCCCGACGAACGGGGGGGCGGGTGAGCAGTTCTTC
TRBJ2-3 | 16 | TRBV6-1 | - | - | CASSEARRGRGDTQYF | TGTGCCAGCAGTGAAGCTCGTCGGGGGAGAGGGGATACGCAGTATTTT
TRBJ1-6 | 16 | TRBV5-5 | TRBD1 | few | CASSGGTGSENSPLHF | TGTGCCAGCAGCGGCGGGACAGGGAGTGAGAATTCACCCCTCCACTTT
TRBJ1-3 | 15 | TRBV6-5 | TRBD1 | - | CASRSDRGSGNTIYF | TGTGCCAGCAGGTCGGACAGGGGATCTGGAAACACCATATATTTT
TRBJ1-2 | 15 | TRBV27 | - | - | CASSPNIADAYGYTF | TGTGCCAGCAGTCCCAACATCGCAGATGCCTATGGCTACACCTTC
TRBJ2-7 | 13 | TRBV30 | TRBD2 | - | CAYRGDGSYEQYF | TGTGCCTACCGGGGGGACGGATCCTACGAGCAGTACTTC
TRBJ1-2 | 12 | TRBV28 | - | - | CASSSQKYGYTF | TGTGCCAGCAGTAGTCAGAAATATGGCTACACCTTC
TRBJ2-5 | 14 | TRBV11-1 | TRBD2 | - | CASSLGRGGETQYF | TGTGCCAGCAGCTTAGGGCGGGGGGGAGAGACCCAGTACTTC
TRBJ2-7 | 11 | TRBV20-1 | - | - | CSVSSPGEQYF | TGCAGTGTTTCCTCCCCGGGCGAGCAGTACTTC
TRBJ1-1 | 14 | TRBV5-5 | - | - | CASSLLPQNTEAFF | TGTGCCAGCAGCCTCCTCCCACAGAACACTGAAGCTTTCTTT
TRBJ1-2 | 15 | TRBV3-1/TRBV3-2 | TRBD1 | - | CASSREDRGNYGYTF | TGTGCCAGCAGCCGAGAGGACAGGGGGAACTATGGCTACACCTTC
TRBJ1-5 | 17 | TRBV18 | - | - | CASSPQVVRTGNQPQHF | TGTGCCAGCTCACCACAGGTCGTAAGGACGGGCAATCAGCCCCAGCATTTT
TRBJ1-6 | 13 | TRBV7-8 | - | - | CASSLGINSPLHF | TGTGCCAGCAGCTTAGGAATTAATTCACCCCTCCACTTT
TRBJ1-2 | 13 | TRBV4-1 | - | - | CASSQDGSWGYTF | TGCGCCAGCAGCCAAGATGGGAGTTGGGGCTACACCTTC
TRBJ1-2 | 13 | TRBV12-3/TRBV12-4 | TRBD1 | - | CASSRQGTYGYTF | TGTGCCAGCAGCCGACAGGGGACCTATGGCTACACCTTC
TRBJ1-1 | 12 | TRBV7-9 | - | few | CASSSRNTEAFF | TGTGCCAGCAGCTCCAGGAACACTGAAGCTTTCTTT
TRBJ1-2 | 17 | TRBV7-8 | - | - | CASSLEGGRGRSYGYTF | TGTGCCAGCAGCTTAGAGGGGGGTCGGGGAAGGAGCTATGGCTACACCTTC
TRBJ1-1 | 14 | TRBV7-2 | TRBD1 | - | CASSLAPRGTEAFF | TGTGCCAGCAGCTTAGCGCCCAGGGGGACTGAAGCTTTCTTT
TRBJ1-4 | 15 | TRBV15 | - | - | CATSSHLWVEEKLFF | TGTGCCACCAGCAGTCATCTATGGGTGGAAGAAAAACTGTTTTTT
TRBJ1-6 | 12 | TRBV3-1/TRBV3-2 | - | - | CASSQGQFTLHF | TGTGCCAGCAGCCAAGGACAGTTTACCCTCCACTTT
TRBJ1-2 | 12 | TRBV27 | - | - | CASRHSNYGYTF | TGTGCCAGCAGGCACAGCAACTATGGCTACACCTTC